This T cell receptor (beta chain) came from a study of T cell responses to AZD1222 COVID-19 vaccine. Trimming removed 9 bases from V and 3 bases from J; junction bases left unmatched: 10. This CDR3 region has 16 residues. The germline V gene has CDR1 LNHDA and CDR2 SQIVND (reference sequence). Data came from immunoSEQ multiplex PCR; TCRdb stores just in-frame clones and leaves some out. This table has 100,000 or so clones, 85% to 90% appearing once. The sample here was peripheral blood, taken on day 0 of AZD1222 vaccination. The chain uses TRBV19 and TRBJ2-2; the match to TRBD1 covers 10 bases. This TCR was recovered from an adult in good health. The CDR3 sequence is CASRGWDRGYTGELFF. Here the CDR3 DNA reads TGTGCCAGCCGGGGGTGGGACAGGGGCTACACCGGGGAGCTGTTTTTT.